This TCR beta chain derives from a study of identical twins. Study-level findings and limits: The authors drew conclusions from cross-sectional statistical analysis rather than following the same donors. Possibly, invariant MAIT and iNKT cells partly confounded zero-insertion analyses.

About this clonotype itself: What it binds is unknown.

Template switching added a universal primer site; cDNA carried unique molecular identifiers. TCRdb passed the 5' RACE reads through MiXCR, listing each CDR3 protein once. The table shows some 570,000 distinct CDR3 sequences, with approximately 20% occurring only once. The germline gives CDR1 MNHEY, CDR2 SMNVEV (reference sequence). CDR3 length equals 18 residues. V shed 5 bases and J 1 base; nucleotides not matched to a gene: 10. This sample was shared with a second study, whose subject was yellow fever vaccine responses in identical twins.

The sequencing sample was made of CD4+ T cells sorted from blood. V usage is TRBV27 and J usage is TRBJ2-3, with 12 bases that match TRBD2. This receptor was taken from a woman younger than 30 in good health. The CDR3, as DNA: TGTGCCAGCAGTATACGCAAAAGACTAGCGGGGGGCACAGATACGCAGTATTTT. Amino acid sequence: CASSIRKRLAGGTDTQYF.